Described below is a single TCR beta chain sequence and its context. Original data processing: Estimation of nucleated cell counts relied on the amplification of reference gene primers. Profiled with immunoSEQ multiplex PCR; TCRdb holds only in-frame clones, not every one. V and J calls and clone size come straight from that table; D and trimming were deduced from the DNA. The table records tens of thousands of clones, approximately 88% of them present only once. In germline, CDR1 is SEHNR, CDR2 FQNEAQ (reference sequence). Trimming removed 3 bases at V and 7 bases at J, with 9 bases between. The CDR3 length is 13 residues. The data belong to a study of blood T cell repertoires in COVID-19.

The TCR sequence derives from a man aged 60 to 75 with COVID-19, enrolled during active disease. The specimen sequenced was peripheral blood. J is TRBJ1-4 and V is TRBV7-9; D unresolved. CDR3 residues: CASSFGGSEKLFF. CDR3 nucleotide sequence: TGTGCCAGCAGCTTTGGAGGCAGTGAAAAACTGTTTTTT.